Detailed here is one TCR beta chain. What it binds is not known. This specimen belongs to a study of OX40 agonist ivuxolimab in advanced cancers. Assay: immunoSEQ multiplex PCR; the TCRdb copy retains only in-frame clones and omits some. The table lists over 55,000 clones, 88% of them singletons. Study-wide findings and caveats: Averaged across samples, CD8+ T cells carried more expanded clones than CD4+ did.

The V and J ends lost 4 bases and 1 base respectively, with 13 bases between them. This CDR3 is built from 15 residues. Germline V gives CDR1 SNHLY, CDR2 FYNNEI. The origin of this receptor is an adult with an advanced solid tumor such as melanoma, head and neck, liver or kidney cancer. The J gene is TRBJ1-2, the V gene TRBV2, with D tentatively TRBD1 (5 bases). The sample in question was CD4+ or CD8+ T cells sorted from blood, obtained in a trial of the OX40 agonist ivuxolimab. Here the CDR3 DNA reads TGTGCCAGCAGTGGCGACAGCGATTTTAACTATGGCTACACCTTC. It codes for CASSGDSDFNYGYTF.